These 31 T cell receptor beta chains were all obtained from the same sample, sequenced in a study of blood T cell repertoires in COVID-19. Using immunoSEQ multiplex PCR, the repertoire was profiled, and TCRdb retains in-frame clones only, with some absent. Altogether about 220,000 clones are present, approximately 89% being singletons, with the ten largest covering around 2.5%. Source material: PBMCs or T cells enriched from blood (not recorded which). These receptors all stem from a woman between 35 and 50 years old with acute COVID-19.

The CDR3 DNA is TGCAGTGCGGCGGACTCTCACGAGCAGTACTTC. The encoded protein is CSAADSHEQYF. V is TRBV20-1 and J is TRBJ2-7; a weak D match, TRBD2 (5 bases). CDR1 and CDR2 (germline): DFQATT, SNEGSKA (reference sequence). CDR3 length: 11 residues. Trimming removed 6 bases from V and 5 bases from J, with 11 bases in between.

The chain has TRBV5-4 and TRBJ2-7; 7 bases are a match to TRBD1. J was trimmed by 0 bases and V by 4 bases; bases with no gene match: 7. The CDR3 has 15 amino acids. Germline CDR1 and CDR2: SGHNT and YYREEE (reference sequence). The CDR3 protein is CASSTGTESSYEQYV. The CDR3 bases are TGTGCCAGCAGCACCGGGACAGAGAGCTCCTACGAGCAGTACGTC.

The chain joins TRBV9 to TRBJ1-5; D is unresolved. The CDR3 contains 15 residues. V was shortened by 0 bases and J by 6 bases, with 13 bases between the two germline ends. CDR1 and CDR2 (germline): SGDLS, YYNGEE. The DNA of the CDR3 is TGTGCCAGCAGCGTAGATGCGGGGTTGGGTCAGCCCCAGCATTTT. Its protein product is CASSVDAGLGQPQHF. The whole variable domain, remainder taken from reference TRBV9 and TRBJ1-5, is DSGVTQTPKHLITATGQRVTLRCSPRSGDLSVYWYQQSLDQGLQFLIQYYNGEERAKGNILERFSAQQFPDLHSELNLSSLELGDSALYFCASSVDAGLGQPQHFGDGTRLSIL.

The rearrangement uses TRBV28 and TRBJ1-5; 8 nucleotides match TRBD1. Germline V gene sequence: CDR1 MDHEN, CDR2 SYDVKM. Losses at the gene ends were 6 bases for V and 4 bases for J; bases not matched to a gene: 8. This CDR3 region has 15 residues. Here the CDR3 reads CASSPLDRENQPQHF. CDR3 DNA: TGTGCCAGCAGCCCCCTGGACAGGGAAAATCAGCCCCAGCATTTT.

CDR3 coding DNA: TGTGCTAGTGGTTCGACAGCAACTAATGAAAAACTGTTTTTT. It encodes CASGSTATNEKLFF. The chain has TRBV12-5 and TRBJ1-4; maybe TRBD1 (5 bases). The CDR3 runs to 14 residues. The germline V and J ends were trimmed by 4 bases and 0 bases, with 6 bases remaining between them. CDR1 is LGHNT, CDR2 FRNRAP, per germline.

The chain joins TRBV19 to TRBJ2-1; 8 bases fit TRBD1. The CDR3 length is 15 residues. Germline V gene data show CDR1 as LNHDA and CDR2 as SQIVND (reference sequence). With 3 bases clipped from V and 9 bases from J, the junction kept 10 bases outside the gene matches. CDR3 protein: CASSIGPGGWGEQFF. The CDR3 nucleotides read TGTGCCAGTAGTATTGGGCCAGGGGGCTGGGGTGAGCAGTTCTTC.

The gene calls are TRBV6-5 and TRBJ1-3; 9 bases agree with TRBD1. Germline V gene lookup returns CDR1 MNHEY and CDR2 SVGAGI. The J segment lost 0 bases and the V segment lost 6 bases, leaving 3 bases of the junction unmatched. The CDR3 consists of 15 residues. CDR3 residues: CASRQGAASGNTIYF. CDR3 nucleotides: TGTGCCAGCAGACAGGGGGCCGCCTCTGGAAACACCATATATTTT.

The genes are TRBV5-1 and TRBJ1-2; TRBD1 matches at 10 bases. The CDR3 consists of 16 residues. Trimming cost V 4 bases and J 2 bases; bases outside gene matches: 8. Germline V gene sequence: CDR1 SGHRS, CDR2 YFSETQ. The CDR3 region is CASSPRTGGTNYGYTF. DNA for the CDR3: TGCGCCAGCAGCCCCCGGACAGGGGGAACGAACTATGGCTACACCTTC.

The rearrangement links TRBV7-2 to TRBJ1-1; tentatively, D is TRBD1 (5 bases). Trimming removed 5 bases from V and 5 bases from J, with 12 bases in between. CDR3 length: 13 residues. Germline CDR1 SGHTA, CDR2 FQGNSA. The CDR3 spells CASSSRAETEAFF. The CDR3 nucleotides read TGTGCCAGCAGCAGCAGGGCAGAGACTGAAGCTTTCTTT. Variable domain in full (rest from reference TRBV7-2 and TRBJ1-1): GAGVSQSPSNKVTEKGKDVELRCDPISGHTALYWYRQSLGQGLEFLIYFQGNSAPDKSGLPSDRFSAERTGGSVSTLTIQRTQQEDSAVYLCASSSRAETEAFFGQGTRLTVV.

The V and J genes are TRBV25-1 and TRBJ1-5; tentative D call: TRBD1 (5 bases). CDR1 and CDR2 (germline): MGHDK, SYGVNS. Trimming removed 7 bases from V and 2 bases from J, with 12 bases in between. The CDR3 is 14 residues long. In DNA form, the CDR3 reads TGTGCCAGCAATAAGGGGAAACGCAATCAGCCCCAGCATTTT. Protein sequence: CASNKGKRNQPQHF.

This chain links TRBV7-2 with TRBJ2-7; 12 bases match TRBD2. The germline CDR1 and CDR2 sequences are SGHTA and FQGNSA. The length of the CDR3 is 14 residues. The trim removed 5 bases at V and 6 bases at J, leaving 5 bases unmatched. The CDR3 DNA reads as TGTGCCAGCAGCCGGACTAGCGGGGCTTCCGAGCAGTACGTC. This sequence encodes CASSRTSGASEQYV.

CDR3 coding DNA: TGTGCCGGATTCCGGGGGTCTCGCACAGATACGCAGTATTTT. It codes for CAGFRGSRTDTQYF. The chain uses TRBV30 and TRBJ2-3, with D maybe TRBD2 (6 bases). The V gene's germline CDR1 is GTSNPN and CDR2 SVGIG (reference sequence). V gave up 8 bases and J gave up 1 base, with 16 bases separating them. The CDR3 runs 14 residues.

This clone occurred once. In nucleotides, the CDR3 is TGTGCCACCCGGGGGACAGGGGGGCAGAATGAGCAGTTCTTC. It is translated as CATRGTGGQNEQFF. This chain uses TRBV3-1 (or the pseudogene TRBV3-2) with TRBJ2-1; 11 nucleotides agree with TRBD1. V gave up 10 bases and J gave up 7 bases; unmatched junction bases: 9. Germline CDR1 is LGHDT and CDR2 is YNNKEL (reference sequence). This CDR3 contains 14 residues.

This chain uses TRBV29-1 with TRBJ2-4; D perhaps matches TRBD2 (5 bases). Germline V gene lookup returns CDR1 SQVTM and CDR2 ANQGSEA. This CDR3 is 15 amino acids long. The V gene lost 0 bases and the J gene lost 3 bases, with 12 bases spanning the gap. CDR3 region: CSVEDRLAGKNIQYF. The CDR3 coding sequence is TGCAGCGTTGAAGATCGGCTAGCTGGCAAAAACATTCAGTACTTC. Variable domain in full (rest from reference TRBV29-1 and TRBJ2-4): SAVISQKPSRDICQRGTSLTIQCQVDSQVTMMFWYRQQPGQSLTLIATANQGSEATYESGFVIDKFPISRPNLTFSTLTVSNMSPEDSSIYLCSVEDRLAGKNIQYFGAGTRLSVL.

In the case of this clone: The same CDR3 arises from other DNA sequences in this sample as well. The rearrangement joins TRBV5-1 to TRBJ1-3; D remains ambiguous. Deletions cut 0 bases from V and 1 base from J, with 8 bases between. Germline V gives CDR1 SGHRS, CDR2 YFSETQ. The CDR3 is made up of 15 amino acids. CDR3 amino acids: CASSLDPGSGNTIYF. In DNA form, the CDR3 reads TGCGCCAGCAGCTTGGATCCGGGTTCTGGAAACACCATATATTTT.

The J gene is TRBJ1-1, the V gene TRBV19; D call uncertain. Germline CDR1 is LNHDA and CDR2 is SQIVND (reference sequence). The CDR3 is 15 residues long. The V gene lost 7 bases and the J gene lost 4 bases, with 19 bases spanning the gap. Here the CDR3 reads CASKEIRPLSTEAFF. The CDR3 DNA sequence: TGTGCCAGTAAAGAGATACGCCCGTTGTCCACTGAAGCTTTCTTT.

This clone appeared a few times. This rearrangement joins TRBV4-3 to TRBJ2-3; no firm D call. The ends were cut back, 1 base at V and 4 bases at J, with 18 bases in the middle. The germline CDR1 and CDR2 sequences are LGHNA and YSLEER. The length of the CDR3 is 17 residues. CDR3 sequence (DNA): TGCGCCAGCAGCCAAGGGGTGGTGGTGGTTGGAGCAGATACGCAGTATTTT. Translated: CASSQGVVVVGADTQYF.

Here the CDR3 DNA reads TGCGCCAGCAGCATACTAGGTTGGTCCTACGAGCAGTACTTC. It translates to CASSILGWSYEQYF. The chain carries TRBV5-1 and TRBJ2-7; D is possibly TRBD2 (5 bases). Germline V gene lookup returns CDR1 SGHRS and CDR2 YFSETQ. The CDR3 length is 14 residues. V was trimmed by 4 bases and J by 1 base, leaving 12 bases between them.

V and J are TRBV3-1 (or the pseudogene TRBV3-2) and TRBJ2-1; TRBD2 aligns across 7 bases. CDR3 size: 19 residues. The V gene's germline CDR1 is LGHDT and CDR2 YNNKEL (reference sequence). V gave up 0 bases and J gave up 3 bases; unmatched junction bases: 14. CDR3 amino acids: CASSQDSMPGGGFYNEQFF. CDR3 DNA sequence: TGTGCCAGCAGCCAAGATTCGATGCCTGGCGGGGGTTTCTACAATGAGCAGTTCTTC.

This chain uses TRBV4-3 with TRBJ2-3; D might be TRBD2 (6 bases). Germline V gene sequence: CDR1 LGHNA, CDR2 YSLEER. CDR3 length equals 13 residues. Between the trimmed V and J ends, which lost 3 bases and 6 bases, there was a span of 10 bases. This chain's CDR3 is CASSQEGLDTQYF. The CDR3 bases are TGCGCCAGCAGCCAGGAGGGGTTGGATACGCAGTATTTT.

The chain recombines TRBV5-4 with TRBJ2-7, with 9 positions matching TRBD2. Losses at the gene ends were 0 bases for V and 2 bases for J; bases not matched to a gene: 3. Germline V gene data show CDR1 as SGHNT and CDR2 as YYREEE (reference sequence). The CDR3 covers 15 residues. CDR3 DNA: TGTGCCAGCAGCTTGGATGGCGGGAGGGCCTACGAGCAGTACGTC. Its translation is CASSLDGGRAYEQYV.

CDR3 amino acids: CASSRNRDSLGNEQFF. The DNA of the CDR3 is TGTGCCAGCAGTAGAAACCGGGACTCTCTAGGGAATGAGCAGTTCTTC. The gene calls are TRBV11-3 and TRBJ2-1; possible D gene TRBD2, 6 bases. The V and J ends lost 6 bases and 7 bases respectively, with 22 bases between them. The length of the CDR3 is 16 residues. CDR1 and CDR2 (germline): SGHNT, YENEEA.

CDR3 DNA sequence: TGTGCTAGTGGTTTGGACACGTACACTGAAGCTTTCTTT. Translation: CASGLDTYTEAFF. The chain carries TRBV12-5 and TRBJ1-1; D is uncertain. Germline lookup yields CDR1 LGHNT and CDR2 FRNRAP. Trimming removed 1 base from V and 3 bases from J, with 6 bases in between. The CDR3 spans 13 residues.

This chain joins TRBV5-1 and TRBJ2-3; 7 positions match TRBD2. Trimming at V came to 2 bases and at J to 3 bases, leaving 3 bases not matched to a gene. The CDR3 spans 14 residues. The V gene's germline CDR1 is SGHRS and CDR2 YFSETQ. CDR3 nucleotide sequence: TGCGCCAGCAGCTTACGCGGGAGAACAGATACGCAGTATTTT. It specifies CASSLRGRTDTQYF.

The genes are TRBV10-3 and TRBJ1-2; 9 positions agree with TRBD1. V was clipped by 0 bases and J by 5 bases; unmatched bases: 1. Looked up from germline, CDR1 is ENHRY and CDR2 is SYGVKD. This CDR3 is built from 14 residues. Written as DNA, the CDR3 is TGTGCCATCAGTGAGTCGGGACAGGGTTATGGCTACACCTTC. It translates to CAISESGQGYGYTF.

The chain combines TRBV7-6 with TRBJ2-6, with a tentative D call TRBD1 (6 bases). V was pared by 5 bases and J by 2 bases, with 16 bases between. The germline V gene has CDR1 SGHVS and CDR2 FNYEAQ. This CDR3 spans 17 amino acids. The CDR3 reads CASSLEFQGPGANVLTF. In DNA, the CDR3 is TGTGCCAGCAGCCTCGAATTTCAGGGGCCTGGGGCCAACGTCCTGACTTTC.

The CDR3 loop is CASSPGLEETQYF. The DNA for the CDR3 is TGTGCCAGTAGTCCGGGACTGGAAGAGACCCAGTACTTC. The genes are TRBV19 and TRBJ2-5, with a possible D match to TRBD2 (6 bases). The germline V gene has CDR1 LNHDA and CDR2 SQIVND (reference sequence). The CDR3 sequence is 13 residues long. V was pared by 5 bases and J by 3 bases, with 10 bases between.

The chain couples TRBV7-8 to TRBJ1-2, with 8 bases aligning to TRBD1. CDR3 length: 14 residues. V shed 5 bases and J 7 bases; nucleotides not matched to a gene: 9. The germline V gene has CDR1 SGHVS and CDR2 FQNEAQ. The CDR3 sequence: CASSPDRASPGYTF. CDR3 sequence (DNA): TGTGCCAGCAGCCCGGACAGGGCCTCCCCTGGCTACACCTTC.

This chain links TRBV11-2 with TRBJ2-2; perhaps TRBD1 as D (6 bases). From germline, CDR1 is SGHAT and CDR2 FQNNGV. This CDR3 is 19 amino acids long. V shed 5 bases and J shed 5 bases, with 27 bases lying between them. The CDR3 coding sequence is TGTGCCAGCAGCCCATATCCCGCGCCGGGACAAACCCGGACCGGGGAGCTGTTTTTT. The encoded protein is CASSPYPAPGQTRTGELFF. Based on the CDR3 plus reference TRBV11-2 and TRBJ2-2, the full variable domain is EAGVAQSPRYKIIEKRQSVAFWCNPISGHATLYWYQQILGQGPKLLIQFQNNGVVDDSQLPKDRFSAERLKGVDSTLKIQPAKLEDSAVYLCASSPYPAPGQTRTGELFFGEGSRLTVL.

This rearrangement joins TRBV11-2 to TRBJ1-2, with D unclear. Trimming cost V 2 bases and J 7 bases, with 11 bases left between them. Germline CDR1 and CDR2: SGHAT and FQNNGV. The CDR3 has 13 residues. CDR3 nucleotides: TGTGCCAGCAGCTTATTCCAAGAGGCTGGCTACACCTTC. Translation gives CASSLFQEAGYTF.

J is TRBJ2-7 and V is TRBV5-1; 11 bases line up with TRBD2. V lost 4 bases, J lost 4 bases, and 7 bases stayed unmatched. The CDR3 is made up of 15 amino acids. Looked up from germline, CDR1 is SGHRS and CDR2 is YFSETQ. CDR3 loop: CASSLNSGRGYEQYV. As DNA, the CDR3 is TGCGCCAGCAGCCTAAATAGCGGGAGGGGATACGAGCAGTACGTC.